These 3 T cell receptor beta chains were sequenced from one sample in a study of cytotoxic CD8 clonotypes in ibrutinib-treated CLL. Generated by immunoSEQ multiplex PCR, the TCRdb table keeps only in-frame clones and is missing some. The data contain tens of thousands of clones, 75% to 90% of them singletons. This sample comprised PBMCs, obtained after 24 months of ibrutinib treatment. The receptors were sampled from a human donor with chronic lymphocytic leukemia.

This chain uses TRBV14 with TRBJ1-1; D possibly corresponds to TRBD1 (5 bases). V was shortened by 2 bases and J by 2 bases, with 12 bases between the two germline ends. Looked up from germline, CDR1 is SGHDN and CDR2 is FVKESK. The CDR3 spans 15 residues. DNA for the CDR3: TGTGCCAGCAGCCAACAGGGTAGCGGAAACACTGAAGCTTTCTTT. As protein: CASSQQGSGNTEAFF.

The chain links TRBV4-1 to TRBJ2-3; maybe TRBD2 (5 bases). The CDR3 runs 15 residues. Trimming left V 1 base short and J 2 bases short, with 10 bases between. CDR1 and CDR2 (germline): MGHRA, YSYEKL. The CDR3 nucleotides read TGCGCCAGCAGCCAAGTGGAGCGGAACACAGATACGCAGTATTTT. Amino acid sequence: CASSQVERNTDTQYF.

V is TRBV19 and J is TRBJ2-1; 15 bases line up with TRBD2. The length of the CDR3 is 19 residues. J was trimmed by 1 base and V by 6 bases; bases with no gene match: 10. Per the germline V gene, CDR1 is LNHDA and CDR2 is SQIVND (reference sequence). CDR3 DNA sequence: TGTGCCAGTAGCCCCGGGGGGACTAGCGGGAGGAGTTCCTACAATGAGCAGTTCTTC. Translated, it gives CASSPGGTSGRSSYNEQFF.